This TCR beta chain was sequenced for a study of blood T cell repertoires in COVID-19 (dated by TCRdb to 2018 to 2020). Some background on the complete study: Collaborator samples came from the United States, Italy and Spain and covered acute and convalescent phases of COVID-19. The prospective study material was composed of cDNA or gDNA derived from T cells, B-cell-depleted T cells, or PBMCs. The dataset comprised deeply sampled blood TCRbeta repertoires from subjects exposed to, actively infected with, or recovered from COVID-19. The repertoires were made available in a free public database intended to serve as a resource for research on the immune response to SARS-CoV-2. Samples were obtained from the ongoing ImmuneRACE study (first 160 participants) and from over a thousand subjects provided by 6 global collaborators. Nearly every sample came with metadata listing a de-identified subject ID, COVID-19 status, age in years and sex. Where HLA class I and class II types were available, the types were taken from metadata supplied by the sample provider, not from assay-based typing.

The immunoSEQ Assay, a bias-controlled multiplex PCR, was used to amplify TCRbeta CDR3 regions from genomic DNA. On the authors' methods: The number of nucleated cells in each sample was estimated by amplification of reference gene primers within the assay. To quantify the absolute abundance of each unique TCRbeta CDR3 rearrangement, sequence reads were collapsed and filtered. For each sample, productive Simpson clonality was calculated as the square root of Simpson's diversity index over productive rearrangements. TCRdb's version of the immuneACCESS table is confined to in-frame rearrangements and falls short of the full clone set. An unresolved V gene accounts for under half of the shortfall where checked; the remainder is of unknown origin. V and J calls and clone size are as listed in that table; D and trimming were resolved from the DNA. Counted in this sample were about 250,000 clones; more than 70% of them appeared once. The top ten constitute roughly 6.3% of the sample.

CDR1 is given as SGHNT and CDR2 as YYREEE, both from the germline V gene (reference sequence). The CDR3 contains 15 residues, cysteine and phenylalanine counted. The DNA shown is the 45-base CDR3, in frame from base 1. V lost 0 bases and J lost 4 bases, and the count of bases not matched to a germline gene is 4. As concerns this clone: This clone's antigen is unknown. Base qualities are not recorded, but no much larger clone differs from it by a single base.

Broad study findings and their caveats: The quantity of clinical and demographic metadata differed by source and by participant and was supplied without curation.

One collaborating source in Seattle enrolled patients during active infection and followed them longitudinally through the course of disease. The collaborating institutions used their own protocols to collect whole blood in K2EDTA tubes. For TCRbeta analysis, collaborators shipped samples as frozen whole blood, isolated PBMCs, or DNA extracted from either of those sample types. In this chain, TRBV5-4 is recombined with TRBJ2-1, and 7 junctional nucleotides match TRBD1. The sample taken for sequencing was peripheral blood. The sequence was collected from a woman aged 30 to 39 with COVID-19, enrolled during active disease. The CDR3 region has the sequence CASSLVGTAYNEQFF. The DNA sequence follows: TGTGCCAGCAGCTTGGTGGGGACAGCTTACAATGAGCAGTTCTTC.